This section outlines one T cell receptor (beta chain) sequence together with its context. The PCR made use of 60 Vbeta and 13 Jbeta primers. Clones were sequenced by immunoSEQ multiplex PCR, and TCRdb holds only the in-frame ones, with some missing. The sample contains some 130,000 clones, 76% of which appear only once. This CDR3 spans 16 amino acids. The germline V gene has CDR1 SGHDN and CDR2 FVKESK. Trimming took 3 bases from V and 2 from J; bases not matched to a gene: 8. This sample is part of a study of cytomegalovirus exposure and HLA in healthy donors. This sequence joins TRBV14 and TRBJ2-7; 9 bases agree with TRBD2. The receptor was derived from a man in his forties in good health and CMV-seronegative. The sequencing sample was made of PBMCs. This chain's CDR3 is CASSQAAGGPTYEQYF. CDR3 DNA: TGTGCCAGCAGCCAGGCAGCGGGGGGCCCAACCTACGAGCAGTACTTC.